Shown below are 27 T cell receptor beta chains from a single sample sequenced in a study of blood T cell repertoires in COVID-19. Sequencing used immunoSEQ multiplex PCR; TCRdb keeps in-frame clones, though not all of them. The data hold about 240,000 clones, with approximately 86% observed a single time. Sequences were obtained from PBMCs or T cells enriched from blood (not recorded which). These receptors all come from a woman aged 40 to 55 with acute COVID-19.

The rearrangement links TRBV16 to TRBJ2-6; TRBD1 agrees at 11 bases. Trimming cost V 0 bases and J 4 bases; bases outside gene matches: 8. The CDR3 sequence is 19 residues long. Germline CDR1 reads KGHSY; CDR2 reads FQNENV. This CDR3 is CASSQSMGQGVSGANVLTF. CDR3 DNA: TGTGCCAGCAGCCAATCAATGGGACAGGGGGTGTCGGGGGCCAACGTCCTGACTTTC.

V gene TRBV5-5 combines with J gene TRBJ2-7, with D perhaps matching TRBD1 (5 bases). Germline CDR1 reads SGHKS; CDR2 reads YYEKEE (reference sequence). Trimming left V 4 bases short and J 5 bases short, with 10 bases between. CDR3 length: 12 amino acids. The CDR3 sequence is CASSQLGDEQYF. CDR3 nucleotides: TGTGCCAGCAGCCAGTTAGGGGACGAGCAGTACTTC.

This rearrangement joins TRBV19 to TRBJ1-1; TRBD1 aligns across 10 bases. CDR1 and CDR2 from the germline V gene are LNHDA and SQIVND (reference sequence). This CDR3 is 17 amino acids long. V lost 7 bases and J lost 8; bases outside the gene matches: 19. In DNA form, the CDR3 reads TGTGCCAGTACCCCTATAGATATGACAGGGGGCGAGGGGGAAGCTTTCTTT. Translation: CASTPIDMTGGEGEAFF.

This clone was counted only a few times. The chain's CDR3 is CASSISGSPGNEQFF. The CDR3 DNA sequence: TGTGCCAGCAGCATTAGCGGGAGTCCCGGGAATGAGCAGTTCTTC. The chain carries TRBV7-9 and TRBJ2-1, with 9 positions matching TRBD2. This CDR3 comprises 15 residues. V lost 5 bases, J lost 7 bases, and 9 bases stayed unmatched. Germline CDR1 and CDR2: SEHNR and FQNEAQ (reference sequence).

This clone was observed once. The rearrangement links TRBV19 to TRBJ2-1; D perhaps matches TRBD2 (7 bases). Germline V gene lookup returns CDR1 LNHDA and CDR2 SQIVND (reference sequence). The CDR3 spans 14 residues. V dropped 2 bases and J dropped 6 bases, with 11 bases sitting between them. The CDR3 sequence: CASSIKGGLNEQFF. The CDR3 DNA reads as TGTGCCAGTAGTATAAAGGGGGGGCTCAATGAGCAGTTCTTC. The full variable domain, with the rest looked up from reference TRBV19 and TRBJ2-1, is DGGITQSPKYLFRKEGQNVTLSCEQNLNHDAMYWYRQDPGQGLRLIYYSQIVNDFQKGDIAEGYSVSREKKESFPLTVTSAQKNPTAFYLCASSIKGGLNEQFFGPGTRLTVL.

This sequence joins TRBV7-3 and TRBJ1-1; 8 bases agree with TRBD1. Per the germline V gene, CDR1 is SGHTA and CDR2 is FQGTGA. The CDR3 runs to 14 residues. Trimming removed 5 bases from V and 3 bases from J; junction bases left unmatched: 5. For the CDR3, the DNA is TGTGCCAGCAGCGCCACAGGGGGAGACACTGAAGCTTTCTTT. Encoded protein: CASSATGGDTEAFF.

V usage is TRBV2 and J usage is TRBJ2-5; 7 nucleotides match TRBD1. The CDR3 is 15 amino acids. CDR1 and CDR2 (germline): SNHLY, FYNNEI. With 1 base clipped from V and 6 bases from J, the junction kept 8 bases outside the gene matches. In DNA form, the CDR3 reads TGTGCCAGCAGTGAAGAGGGACAGTGGAGGAAGACCCAGTACTTC. Translation gives CASSEEGQWRKTQYF.

J is TRBJ1-2 and V is TRBV24-1; D unclear. With 4 bases removed from V and 2 bases from J, the gap between germline ends came to 10 bases. The CDR3 sequence is 14 residues long. Germline assignment: CDR1 KGHDR and CDR2 SFDVKD. The DNA of the CDR3 is TGTGCCACCAGTGACAGAACACGAAACTATGGCTACACCTTC. Translating it yields CATSDRTRNYGYTF.

The J gene is TRBJ2-3, the V gene TRBV3-1 (or the pseudogene TRBV3-2), with a possible D match to TRBD2 (6 bases). The germline CDR1 and CDR2 sequences are LGHDT and YNNKEL (reference sequence). Trimming cost V 1 base and J 4 bases, with 21 bases left between them. CDR3 length: 18 residues. This CDR3 reads CASSQVILTEGTPDTQYF. The CDR3 nucleotides are TGTGCCAGCAGCCAAGTTATATTAACGGAGGGGACCCCAGATACGCAGTATTTT.

The V and J genes are TRBV11-3 and TRBJ1-1; TRBD1 aligns across 12 bases. Per the germline V gene, CDR1 is SGHNT and CDR2 is YENEEA. CDR3 size: 17 residues. V gave up 3 bases and J gave up 0 bases; unmatched junction bases: 5. CDR3: CASSFGTGGFLNTEAFF. As DNA, the CDR3 is TGTGCCAGCAGCTTCGGGACAGGGGGCTTCTTGAACACTGAAGCTTTCTTT.

J is TRBJ1-3 and V is TRBV4-1, with D maybe TRBD1 (6 bases). The germline gives CDR1 MGHRA, CDR2 YSYEKL. This CDR3 is 16 amino acids long. With 2 bases removed from V and 0 bases from J, the gap between germline ends came to 11 bases. The CDR3 DNA reads as TGCGCCAGCAGCCAACCGGGACAATACTCTGGAAACACCATATATTTT. Encoded protein: CASSQPGQYSGNTIYF.

The V and J genes are TRBV7-2 and TRBJ2-1, with 9 bases matching TRBD2. CDR1 and CDR2 (germline): SGHTA, FQGNSA. The CDR3 has 15 amino acids. The J segment lost 8 bases and the V segment lost 4 bases, leaving 9 bases of the junction unmatched. CDR3 nucleotide sequence: TGTGCCAGCAGCTCCGTGGGAGCGGGAGGTGATGAGCAGTTCTTC. It specifies CASSSVGAGGDEQFF.

J is TRBJ2-5 and V is TRBV11-2; tentatively, D is TRBD2 (5 bases). V lost 5 bases and J lost 5, with 9 bases in between. The germline CDR1 and CDR2 sequences are SGHAT and FQNNGV. The CDR3 covers 12 residues. CDR3 nucleotides: TGTGCCAGCAGCCGGACTGTGGAGACCCAGTACTTC. Translated: CASSRTVETQYF.

The genes are TRBV19 and TRBJ2-2, with a tentative D call TRBD1 (5 bases). V shed 3 bases and J shed 6 bases, with 14 bases lying between them. Per the germline V gene, CDR1 is LNHDA and CDR2 is SQIVND (reference sequence). The CDR3 length is 15 residues. CDR3 coding DNA: TGTGCCAGTAGTATTGGTTTAGGGGTCCCCGGGGAGCTGTTTTTT. It yields the protein CASSIGLGVPGELFF. The full variable domain, rest sourced from reference TRBV19 and TRBJ2-2, is DGGITQSPKYLFRKEGQNVTLSCEQNLNHDAMYWYRQDPGQGLRLIYYSQIVNDFQKGDIAEGYSVSREKKESFPLTVTSAQKNPTAFYLCASSIGLGVPGELFFGEGSRLTVL.

The V gene is TRBV6-5, the J gene TRBJ1-2, with unresolved D. The CDR3 has 14 amino acids. Trimming took off 0 bases at V and 2 bases at J, with 7 bases between the two ends. Germline CDR1 MNHEY, CDR2 SVGAGI. DNA for the CDR3: TGTGCCAGCAGTTACTCGTTACAAAACTATGGCTACACCTTC. Residues: CASSYSLQNYGYTF.

Only one count was recorded for this clone. The chain has TRBV19 and TRBJ1-4; no reliable D call. The V gene's germline CDR1 is LNHDA and CDR2 SQIVND (reference sequence). The ends were cut back, 7 bases at V and 7 bases at J, with 7 bases in the middle. This CDR3 spans 11 amino acids. CDR3 in amino acids: CASTSPEKLFF. The CDR3 nucleotides are TGTGCCAGTACCTCTCCTGAAAAACTGTTTTTT.

In DNA, the CDR3 is TGTGCCAGCAGTTCCGGGACAGTAAAAGAAGCTAACTATGGCTACACCTTC. Protein sequence: CASSSGTVKEANYGYTF. The V gene is TRBV27, the J gene TRBJ1-2, with 7 nucleotides matching TRBD1. V shed 4 bases, J shed 0 bases, and the junction held 11 bases outside the gene matches. Germline V CDR1 and CDR2: MNHEY, SMNVEV (reference sequence). CDR3 length: 17 amino acids.

The chain links TRBV29-1 to TRBJ1-3; D remains ambiguous. The CDR3 spans 12 residues. Trimming removed 5 bases at V and 4 bases at J, with 9 bases between. Per germline, CDR1 SQVTM and CDR2 ANQGSEA. This CDR3 is CSVTSRGNTIYF. The CDR3 DNA sequence: TGCAGCGTTACCTCTCGGGGAAACACCATATATTTT.

The V and J genes are TRBV20-1 and TRBJ2-3; TRBD2 matches at 12 bases. Germline CDR1 and CDR2: DFQATT and SNEGSKA (reference sequence). The CDR3 covers 16 residues. The V and J ends lost 6 bases and 5 bases, in that order; junction bases with no gene match: 12. In DNA form, the CDR3 reads TGCAGTGCCAGTTTGAGGACTAGCGGGACGGTAGATACGCAGTATTTT. Its translation: CSASLRTSGTVDTQYF.

This clone was detected once. This rearrangement joins TRBV10-3 to TRBJ1-2, with 7 bases identical to TRBD1. The CDR3 spans 14 residues. Germline CDR1 reads ENHRY; CDR2 reads SYGVKD. Trimming removed 0 bases from V and 5 bases from J; junction bases left unmatched: 3. CDR3: CAISESARGYGYTF. Written as DNA, the CDR3 is TGTGCCATCAGTGAGTCGGCCAGGGGGTATGGCTACACCTTC.

This sequence joins TRBV5-1 and TRBJ1-4, with 7 bases matching TRBD1. Germline V gene data show CDR1 as SGHRS and CDR2 as YFSETQ. CDR3 length: 15 residues. V lost 5 bases, J lost 3 bases, and 7 bases stayed unmatched. In DNA, the CDR3 is TGCGCCAGCAGAGGAGGGGGCTTGGCTAATGAAAAACTGTTTTTT. This translates into CASRGGGLANEKLFF. Drawing the rest from reference TRBV5-1 and TRBJ1-4, the complete variable domain is KAGVTQTPRYLIKTRGQQVTLSCSPISGHRSVSWYQQTPGQGLQFLFEYFSETQRNKGNFPGRFSGRQFSNSRSEMNVSTLELGDSALYLCASRGGGLANEKLFFGSGTQLSVL.

The chain uses TRBV19 and TRBJ1-6, with D possibly TRBD1 on 5 matching bases. Germline V CDR1 and CDR2: LNHDA, SQIVND (reference sequence). The length of the CDR3 is 15 residues. Trimming stripped 9 bases from V and 7 bases from J, with 19 bases between. This CDR3 reads CASKAPDIANSPLHF. DNA for the CDR3: TGTGCCAGCAAGGCTCCGGACATCGCCAATTCACCCCTCCACTTT.

This rearrangement joins TRBV5-4 to TRBJ1-1, with D possibly matching TRBD1 (6 bases). The CDR3 runs 16 residues. From germline, CDR1 is SGHNT and CDR2 YYREEE (reference sequence). The V end lost 4 bases, the J end lost 6 bases, and 22 bases lay between the germline ends. The CDR3 region has the DNA TGTGCCAGCAGCCCCCACCCTCTACAGGGAGCCTCTGAAGCTTTCTTT. Its protein product is CASSPHPLQGASEAFF.

This chain links TRBV29-1 with TRBJ1-4; weak D call: TRBD1 (5 bases). Germline V CDR1 and CDR2: SQVTM, ANQGSEA. This CDR3 comprises 14 residues. Trimming took off 4 bases at V and 8 bases at J, with 17 bases between the two ends. The DNA of the CDR3 is TGCAGCGTTGCTTACACAGGCGAAGGGGAAAAACTGTTTTTT. Protein: CSVAYTGEGEKLFF.

This chain joins TRBV5-4 and TRBJ1-2; no definite D call. V shed 0 bases and J shed 5 bases, with 11 bases lying between them. There are 14 residues in the CDR3. Per the germline V gene, CDR1 is SGHNT and CDR2 is YYREEE (reference sequence). The CDR3: CASSLAPAEYGYTF. In DNA form, the CDR3 reads TGTGCCAGCAGCTTGGCCCCCGCAGAATATGGCTACACCTTC.

The V and J genes are TRBV9 and TRBJ2-1; D may be TRBD1 (6 bases). V lost 4 bases and J 3 bases, leaving 11 bases between the germline ends. This CDR3 spans 14 amino acids. In germline, CDR1 is SGDLS, CDR2 YYNGEE. CDR3: CASSPRTDYNEQFF. Here the CDR3 DNA reads TGTGCCAGCAGCCCGAGGACAGACTACAATGAGCAGTTCTTC. The whole variable domain, remainder taken from reference TRBV9 and TRBJ2-1, is DSGVTQTPKHLITATGQRVTLRCSPRSGDLSVYWYQQSLDQGLQFLIQYYNGEERAKGNILERFSAQQFPDLHSELNLSSLELGDSALYFCASSPRTDYNEQFFGPGTRLTVL.

The chain joins TRBV5-1 to TRBJ2-7, with TRBD2 matching 7 bases. The CDR3 length is 15 residues. Germline assignment: CDR1 SGHRS and CDR2 YFSETQ. Germline trimming cut 4 bases from V and 4 bases from J; bases unmatched to any gene: 11. This CDR3 reads CASSLAPSGGYEQYF. Here the CDR3 DNA reads TGCGCCAGCAGCCTGGCTCCTAGCGGAGGGTACGAGCAGTACTTC.